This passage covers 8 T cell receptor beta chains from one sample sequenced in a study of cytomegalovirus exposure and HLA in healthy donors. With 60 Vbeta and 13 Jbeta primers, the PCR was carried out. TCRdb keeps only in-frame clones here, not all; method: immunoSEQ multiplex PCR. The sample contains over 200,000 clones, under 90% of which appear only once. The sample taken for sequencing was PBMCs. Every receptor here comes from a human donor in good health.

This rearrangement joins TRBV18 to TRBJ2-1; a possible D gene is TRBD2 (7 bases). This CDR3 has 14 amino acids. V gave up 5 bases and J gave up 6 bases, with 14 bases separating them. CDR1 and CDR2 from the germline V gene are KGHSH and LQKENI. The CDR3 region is CASSARGQRNEQFF. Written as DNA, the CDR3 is TGTGCCAGCTCAGCGCGGGGGCAACGCAATGAGCAGTTCTTC.

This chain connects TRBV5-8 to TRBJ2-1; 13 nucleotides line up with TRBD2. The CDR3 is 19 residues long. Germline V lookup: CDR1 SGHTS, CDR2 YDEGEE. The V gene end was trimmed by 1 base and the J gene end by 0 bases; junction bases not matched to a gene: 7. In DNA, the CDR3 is TGTGCCAGCAGCTTGAGAACTAGCGGGAGGGTGCCCTCCTACAATGAGCAGTTCTTC. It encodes CASSLRTSGRVPSYNEQFF.

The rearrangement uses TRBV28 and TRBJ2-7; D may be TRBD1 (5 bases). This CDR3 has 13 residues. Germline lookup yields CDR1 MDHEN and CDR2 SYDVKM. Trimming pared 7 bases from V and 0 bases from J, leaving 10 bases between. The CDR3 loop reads CASIAGNSYEQYF. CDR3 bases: TGTGCCAGCATAGCAGGGAACTCCTACGAGCAGTACTTC.

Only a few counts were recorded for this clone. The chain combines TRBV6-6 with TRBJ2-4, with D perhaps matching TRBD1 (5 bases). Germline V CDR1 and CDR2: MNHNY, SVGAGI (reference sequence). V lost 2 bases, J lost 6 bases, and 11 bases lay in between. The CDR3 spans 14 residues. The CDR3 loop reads CASSYLGQGNIQYF. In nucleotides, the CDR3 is TGTGCCAGCAGTTACCTGGGGCAGGGAAACATTCAGTACTTC.

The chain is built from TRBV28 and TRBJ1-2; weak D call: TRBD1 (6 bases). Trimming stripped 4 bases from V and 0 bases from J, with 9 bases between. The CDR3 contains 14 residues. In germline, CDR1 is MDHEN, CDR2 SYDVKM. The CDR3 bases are TGTGCCAGCAGTTCACAGGGTGCTAACTATGGCTACACCTTC. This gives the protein CASSSQGANYGYTF.

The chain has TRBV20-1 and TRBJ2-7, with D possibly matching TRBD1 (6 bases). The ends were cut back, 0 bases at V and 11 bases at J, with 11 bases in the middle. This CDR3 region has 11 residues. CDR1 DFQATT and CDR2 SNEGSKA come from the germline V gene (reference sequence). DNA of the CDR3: TGCAGTGCTAGAGATCGGGCAGGGGAGTACTTC. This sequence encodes CSARDRAGEYF.

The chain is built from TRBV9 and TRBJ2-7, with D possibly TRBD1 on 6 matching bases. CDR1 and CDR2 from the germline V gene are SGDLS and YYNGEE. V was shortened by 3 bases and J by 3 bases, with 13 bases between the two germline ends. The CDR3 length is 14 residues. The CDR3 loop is CASSGAGESYEQYF. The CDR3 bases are TGTGCCAGCAGCGGAGCAGGGGAGAGCTACGAGCAGTACTTC. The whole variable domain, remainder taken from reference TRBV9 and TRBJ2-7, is DSGVTQTPKHLITATGQRVTLRCSPRSGDLSVYWYQQSLDQGLQFLIQYYNGEERAKGNILERFSAQQFPDLHSELNLSSLELGDSALYFCASSGAGESYEQYFGPGTRLTVT.

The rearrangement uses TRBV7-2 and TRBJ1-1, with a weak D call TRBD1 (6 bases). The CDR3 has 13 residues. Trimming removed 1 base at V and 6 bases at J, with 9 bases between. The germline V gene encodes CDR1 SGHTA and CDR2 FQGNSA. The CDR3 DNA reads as TGTGCCAGCAGCTTAGACAGGGCGTCTGAAGCTTTCTTT. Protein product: CASSLDRASEAFF.